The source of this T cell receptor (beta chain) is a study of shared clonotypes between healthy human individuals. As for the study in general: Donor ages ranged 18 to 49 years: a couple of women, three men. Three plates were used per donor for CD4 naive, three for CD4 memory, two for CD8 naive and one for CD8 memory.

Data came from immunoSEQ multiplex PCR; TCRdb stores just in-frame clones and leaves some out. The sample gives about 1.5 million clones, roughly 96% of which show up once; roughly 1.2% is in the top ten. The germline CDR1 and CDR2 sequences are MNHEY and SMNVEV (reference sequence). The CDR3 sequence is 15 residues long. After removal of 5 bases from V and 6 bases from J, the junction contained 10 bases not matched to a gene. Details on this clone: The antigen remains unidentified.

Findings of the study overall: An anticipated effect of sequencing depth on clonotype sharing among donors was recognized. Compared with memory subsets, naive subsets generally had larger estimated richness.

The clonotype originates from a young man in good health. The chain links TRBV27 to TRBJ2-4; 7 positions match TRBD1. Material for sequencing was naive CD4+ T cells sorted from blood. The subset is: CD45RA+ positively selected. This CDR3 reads CASSPGGTALNIQYF. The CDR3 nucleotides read TGTGCCAGCAGTCCTGGTGGGACAGCCTTAAACATTCAGTACTTC.